This T cell receptor beta chain was documented in a study of cytomegalovirus exposure and HLA in healthy donors. In germline, CDR1 is SGHTA, CDR2 FQGNSA. V lost 5 bases and J 0 bases, leaving 16 bases between the germline ends. The CDR3 totals 16 residues. To note about this clone: Its antigen is unknown.

There were likely unrecorded immune exposures, though donors were nominally healthy when sampled. Findings and caveats of the study: Later, TCR association rates were found to vary by HLA locus, highest for DRB1 and lowest for HLA-C. The productive fraction for most TCR beta V segments was about 87% or about 30% in an earlier analysis.

PCR amplification relied on 60 Vbeta primers (plus 13 Jbeta primers). Only in-frame clones appear in the TCRdb table, and some are missing; sequencing was by immunoSEQ multiplex PCR. Of fewer than 250,000 clones in the sample, approximately 80% were seen once. J is TRBJ1-1 and V is TRBV7-2, with D possibly being TRBD1 (5 bases). Sequenced material: PBMCs. The sequence came from a man aged 25-45 years in good health and CMV-seronegative. This CDR3 is CASSPPWGSLNTEAFF. The CDR3 DNA is TGTGCCAGCAGCCCCCCTTGGGGCAGTCTGAACACTGAAGCTTTCTTT. Combining the CDR3 with reference TRBV7-2 and TRBJ1-1 gives the whole variable domain GAGVSQSPSNKVTEKGKDVELRCDPISGHTALYWYRQSLGQGLEFLIYFQGNSAPDKSGLPSDRFSAERTGGSVSTLTIQRTQQEDSAVYLCASSPPWGSLNTEAFFGQGTRLTVV.